The next 29 T cell receptor beta chains were all read from a single sample in a study of response to subunit inactivated influenza vaccine. A single record per CDR3 protein comes from TCRdb applying MiXCR to the RT-PCR reads. The sample consists of hundreds of thousands of distinct CDR3 sequences, under 20% of them appearing once. Sequencing was performed on PBMCs from blood, taken around 5 days after vaccination. The receptors shown here come from a man aged 50 or older who received an inactivated influenza vaccine.

This clonotype was counted many times. The CDR3 bases are TGTGCCAGCGGGCCAGGAAATGAGCAGTTCTTC. Protein product: CASGPGNEQFF. This sequence joins TRBV12-3 or TRBV12-4 and TRBJ2-1; unclear D gene. V shed 8 bases and J shed 7 bases, with 9 bases lying between them. The CDR3 is 11 amino acids.

The chain carries TRBV20-1 and TRBJ2-5; D is perhaps TRBD1 (5 bases). The germline V gene has CDR1 DFQATT and CDR2 SNEGSKA (reference sequence). This CDR3 spans 12 amino acids. The V gene lost 8 bases and the J gene lost 2 bases, with 12 bases spanning the gap. The CDR3 bases are TGCAGTCCCGAGACAGAACAAGAGACCCAGTACTTC. Protein product: CSPETEQETQYF.

This clonotype was recorded a few times. V usage is TRBV12-3 or TRBV12-4 and J usage is TRBJ1-5, with D hard to call. With 8 bases removed from V and 6 bases from J, the gap between germline ends came to 11 bases. The CDR3 extends over 12 amino acids. The DNA for the CDR3 is TGTGCCAGCGCGTTGGGTACTCAGCCCCAGCATTTT. Its protein is CASALGTQPQHF.

This clonotype has just a few counts. This chain connects TRBV6-1 to TRBJ2-3; TRBD1 or TRBD2 may be the D gene (5 bases each). The CDR3 is 15 amino acids. Trimming left V 6 bases short and J 2 bases short, with 15 bases between. The V gene's germline CDR1 is MNHNS and CDR2 SASEGT. The DNA for the CDR3 is TGTGCCAGCAGAAGTGGGGCGGGCTTCACAGATACGCAGTATTTT. Amino acids: CASRSGAGFTDTQYF.

V gene TRBV6-2 or TRBV6-3 combines with J gene TRBJ2-3; a weak D match, TRBD2 (5 bases). This CDR3 contains 16 residues. Germline V gives CDR1 MNHEY, CDR2 SVGEGT. The germline V and J ends were trimmed by 2 bases and 2 bases, with 14 bases remaining between them. The CDR3 DNA sequence: TGTGCCAGCAGTTACGAGCGCGGGCACCCCACAGATACGCAGTATTTT. Encoded protein: CASSYERGHPTDTQYF.

The V gene is TRBV9, the J gene TRBJ2-1; 9 bases are a match to TRBD1. Per germline, CDR1 SGDLS and CDR2 YYNGEE. V was pared by 4 bases and J by 8 bases, with 13 bases of the junction left unmatched. The CDR3 has 16 amino acids. CDR3 protein: CASSPRGGQGPHEQFF. In DNA form, the CDR3 reads TGTGCCAGCAGCCCGAGGGGGGGACAGGGTCCCCATGAGCAGTTCTTC.

The CDR3 DNA sequence: TGTGCCAGCAGTGAAGCTGCGGGGGAGCAGTACTTC. This encodes CASSEAAGEQYF. This rearrangement joins TRBV2 to TRBJ2-7; the D gene is possibly TRBD2 (6 bases). The CDR3 has 12 amino acids. Trimming took off 0 bases at V and 7 bases at J, with 7 bases between the two ends. From germline, CDR1 is SNHLY and CDR2 FYNNEI.

The chain carries TRBV5-1 and TRBJ2-3, with TRBD2 matching over 16 bases. This CDR3 has 17 residues. Germline V gene data show CDR1 as SGHRS and CDR2 as YFSETQ. With 1 base clipped from V and 5 bases from J, the junction kept 4 bases outside the gene matches. The CDR3 DNA reads as TGCGCCAGCAGCTTGACGGGACTAGCGGGAGGGCAAGATACGCAGTATTTT. Amino acids: CASSLTGLAGGQDTQYF.

This clonotype was seen a handful of times. The V and J genes are TRBV7-2 and TRBJ2-7; D is undetermined. This CDR3 has 15 residues. Trimming took 1 base from V and 5 from J, leaving 15 bases between them. Germline V gene data show CDR1 as SGHTA and CDR2 as FQGNSA. The CDR3 loop is CASSLDGNLADEQYF. For the CDR3, the DNA is TGTGCCAGCAGCTTAGACGGCAATTTGGCCGACGAGCAGTACTTC.

This clonotype was found a few times. The rearrangement joins TRBV9 to TRBJ2-5; TRBD1 is a possible D gene (6 bases). The CDR3 totals 16 residues. The V end lost 2 bases, the J end lost 5 bases, and 19 bases lay between the germline ends. Germline V lookup: CDR1 SGDLS, CDR2 YYNGEE. The CDR3 reads CASSVGDITLVETQYF. The CDR3 nucleotides are TGTGCCAGCAGCGTTGGGGACATTACTTTGGTGGAGACCCAGTACTTC.

This clonotype was seen a handful of times. The chain carries TRBV5-1 and TRBJ2-2, with D perhaps being TRBD1 or TRBD2 (5 bases each). The CDR3 totals 16 residues. Trimming took off 0 bases at V and 2 bases at J, with 11 bases between the two ends. CDR1 and CDR2 (germline): SGHRS, YFSETQ. CDR3 region: CASSLEGTVNTGELFF. The DNA for the CDR3 is TGCGCCAGCAGCTTGGAGGGGACGGTAAACACCGGGGAGCTGTTTTTT.

This clonotype was found a few times. This chain connects TRBV7-2 to TRBJ2-5; possible D gene TRBD1, 6 bases. The ends were cut back, 0 bases at V and 2 bases at J, with 10 bases in the middle. Germline V CDR1 and CDR2: SGHTA, FQGNSA. CDR3 length: 15 amino acids. The CDR3, as DNA: TGTGCCAGCAGCTTAGCGGTCGACAGGCAAGAGACCCAGTACTTC. The encoded protein is CASSLAVDRQETQYF. Using reference TRBV7-2 and TRBJ2-5 for the parts outside the CDR3, the full variable domain is GAGVSQSPSNKVTEKGKDVELRCDPISGHTALYWYRQSLGQGLEFLIYFQGNSAPDKSGLPSDRFSAERTGGSVSTLTIQRTQQEDSAVYLCASSLAVDRQETQYFGPGTRLLVL.

The J gene is TRBJ2-1, the V gene TRBV5-1; tentatively, D is TRBD2 (5 bases). The CDR3 spans 14 residues. Trimming removed 3 bases at V and 4 bases at J, with 11 bases between. Germline V gene lookup returns CDR1 SGHRS and CDR2 YFSETQ. As DNA, the CDR3 is TGCGCCAGCAGCTCGGAGGACGGTTACAATGAGCAGTTCTTC. Translating it yields CASSSEDGYNEQFF.

This chain connects TRBV12-3 or TRBV12-4 to TRBJ1-1, with D possibly TRBD1 on 6 matching bases. The CDR3 sequence is 12 residues long. Trimming shortened V by 5 bases and J by 4 bases, and 8 bases separated the two germline ends. Here the CDR3 DNA reads TGTGCCAGCAGTACAGGGCCCACTGAAGCTTTCTTT. Its protein product is CASSTGPTEAFF.

CDR3 coding DNA: TGTGCCAGCAGCTCAGGGGAGGGGGTCGAAACCTTC. Its translation: CASSSGEGVETF. The V gene is TRBV7-8, the J gene TRBJ1-2; D perhaps matches TRBD1 (6 bases). CDR1 is SGHVS and CDR2 is FQNEAQ in the germline V gene. The CDR3 runs 12 residues. V dropped 4 bases and J dropped 14 bases, with 17 bases sitting between them.

This clonotype was counted between two and nine times. The V and J genes are TRBV4-1 and TRBJ1-4; 8 bases align to TRBD1. J lost 8 bases, V lost 3 bases, and 11 bases had no gene match. CDR1 is MGHRA, CDR2 YSYEKL, per germline. The CDR3 is made up of 16 amino acids. In nucleotides, the CDR3 is TGCGCCAGCAGCCACGCCGGACAGGGCAGCTCCGAAAAACTGTTTTTT. Protein sequence: CASSHAGQGSSEKLFF.

In this sample, this clonotype turned up a few times. The CDR3 nucleotides are TGTGCCAGCAGCTTCAATAACAGGAACACCGGGGAGCTGTTTTTT. Translation gives CASSFNNRNTGELFF. V gene TRBV7-2 combines with J gene TRBJ2-2; D remains ambiguous. The CDR3 has 15 amino acids. Germline CDR1 SGHTA, CDR2 FQGNSA. Deletions cut 3 bases from V and 1 base from J, with 9 bases between.

This clonotype was observed a handful of times. This chain links TRBV28 with TRBJ2-3; 7 nucleotides align to TRBD2. Germline loops: CDR1 MDHEN, CDR2 SYDVKM. V was pared by 3 bases and J by 1 base, with 7 bases of the junction left unmatched. The CDR3 extends over 16 amino acids. The CDR3 region is CASSFYRLAGTDTQYF. As DNA, the CDR3 is TGTGCCAGCAGTTTCTACCGGCTAGCGGGCACAGATACGCAGTATTTT.

The chain combines TRBV18 with TRBJ1-5, with D perhaps TRBD1 (6 bases). The germline V gene encodes CDR1 KGHSH and CDR2 LQKENI. The CDR3 consists of 13 residues. V was pared by 3 bases and J by 10 bases, with 13 bases between. The CDR3 region is CASSPPGVGPQHF. In DNA, the CDR3 is TGTGCCAGCTCACCCCCAGGGGTTGGACCCCAGCATTTT.

This clonotype was counted only a few times. The chain has TRBV4-3 and TRBJ1-5, with 8 bases that match TRBD1. Trimming removed 5 bases from V and 5 bases from J; junction bases left unmatched: 8. Germline V gives CDR1 LGHNA, CDR2 YSLEER. This CDR3 spans 15 amino acids. CDR3 amino acids: CASSSSAGGYQPQHF. The CDR3 bases are TGCGCCAGCAGCAGCTCGGCAGGGGGCTATCAGCCCCAGCATTTT.

This clonotype was counted a few times. The genes are TRBV20-1 and TRBJ2-5; 10 bases are a match to TRBD2. Unmatched junction bases numbered 7, after V lost 1 base and J lost 5 bases. Germline CDR1 and CDR2: DFQATT and SNEGSKA (reference sequence). The length of the CDR3 is 15 residues. CDR3 in DNA: TGCAGTGCTAGAGGGGCTAGCGGGAGCTCCGAGACCCAGTACTTC. Its protein product is CSARGASGSSETQYF.

V and J are TRBV11-1 and TRBJ1-2; 10 bases align to TRBD1. The V gene end was trimmed by 5 bases and the J gene end by 8 bases; junction bases not matched to a gene: 11. This CDR3 contains 15 residues. CDR1 is SGHAT, CDR2 FQDESV, per germline (reference sequence). The CDR3 DNA sequence: TGTGCCAGCAGCACCGGACGGGACAGGGGTCGCGGCTACACCTTC. It specifies CASSTGRDRGRGYTF.

This clonotype was seen a handful of times. V usage is TRBV29-1 and J usage is TRBJ1-1; 8 positions agree with TRBD1. The V gene end was trimmed by 6 bases and the J gene end by 1 base; junction bases not matched to a gene: 7. The CDR3 has 14 amino acids. CDR1 and CDR2 (germline): SQVTM, ANQGSEA. The CDR3 region has the DNA TGCAGCGTAAGGCAGGGGGCTTCGAACACTGAAGCTTTCTTT. It specifies CSVRQGASNTEAFF.

This clonotype was seen ten or more times. The chain combines TRBV29-1 with TRBJ2-5, with a weak D call TRBD2 (5 bases). Germline CDR1 is SQVTM and CDR2 is ANQGSEA. The V and J ends lost 7 bases and 5 bases respectively, with 8 bases between them. The CDR3 has 10 residues. CDR3 sequence reads: CSGTAETQYF. For the CDR3, the DNA is TGCAGCGGGACTGCGGAGACCCAGTACTTC.

CDR3 in amino acids: CASSLASGAGPQHF. The CDR3 region has the DNA TGTGCCAGCAGCTTAGCTTCAGGCGCAGGACCCCAGCATTTT. The rearrangement joins TRBV7-2 to TRBJ1-5; D ambiguous. The CDR3 consists of 14 residues. Per germline, CDR1 SGHTA and CDR2 FQGNSA. Trimming removed 0 bases from V and 10 bases from J, with 13 bases in between.

The rearrangement joins TRBV4-1 to TRBJ1-1, with a tentative D call TRBD1 (6 bases). V lost 1 base and J lost 1, with 16 bases in between. CDR1 and CDR2 (germline): MGHRA, YSYEKL. This CDR3 has 17 residues. For the CDR3, the DNA is TGCGCCAGCAGCCAAGTGAAAACAAGGGGGAGGAACACTGAAGCTTTCTTT. This sequence encodes CASSQVKTRGRNTEAFF.

This clonotype has at least ten counts. J is TRBJ2-2 and V is TRBV12-3 or TRBV12-4; D not certain. V lost 8 bases and J lost 1, with 11 bases in between. The CDR3 runs 14 residues. CDR3 region: CASHSTENTGELFF. In DNA form, the CDR3 reads TGTGCCAGCCACAGCACGGAGAACACCGGGGAGCTGTTTTTT.

The rearrangement links TRBV29-1 to TRBJ2-3, with a weak D call TRBD2 (6 bases). CDR1 and CDR2 from the germline V gene are SQVTM and ANQGSEA. Trimming removed 7 bases from V and 2 bases from J, with 13 bases in between. The CDR3 contains 13 residues. The CDR3 spells CSETGLLTDTQYF. As DNA, the CDR3 is TGCAGCGAAACGGGACTCCTCACAGATACGCAGTATTTT.

With regard to this clonotype: Germline and junction disagree at one end, which may indicate a read error. The chain has TRBV5-1 and TRBJ2-1, with D unclear. Germline V gene sequence: CDR1 SGHRS, CDR2 YFSETQ. The CDR3 consists of 15 residues. CDR3 residues: CASSPTGSSYNEQLF. Written as DNA, the CDR3 is TGCGCCAGCAGCCCCACGGGCAGCTCCTACAATGAGCAGCTCTTC.